One sample yielded the 3 T cell receptor beta chains listed below, sequenced in a study of T cells in localized non-small cell lung cancer. Produced via immunoSEQ multiplex PCR; TCRdb's table is partial and in-frame only. The data contain about 1,100 clones, around 35% of them singletons. The material was normal lung tissue next to the tumor, obtained before any cancer treatment. These receptors originate from a woman aged 35 to 70 with stage II squamous cell lung carcinoma.

Relative to its sample, this clone is medium-sized (0.01 to 0.1%). V gene TRBV9 combines with J gene TRBJ1-1; D not resolved. Germline-derived CDR1 and CDR2 are SGDLS and YYNGEE. The CDR3 length is 16 residues. The germline V and J ends were trimmed by 5 bases and 3 bases, with 20 bases remaining between them. Written as DNA, the CDR3 is TGTGCCAGCAGTGAAGTAAGTGAGGAGTTGTACACTGAAGCTTTCTTT. This gives the protein CASSEVSEELYTEAFF.

The genes are TRBV19 and TRBJ1-4; 10 bases are a match to TRBD1. CDR3 length equals 14 residues. Germline CDR1 and CDR2: LNHDA and SQIVND (reference sequence). The J segment lost 11 bases and the V segment lost 7 bases, leaving 10 bases of the junction unmatched. The CDR3 DNA follows: TGTGCCAGTAAAGGTTCTGGGACAGGGGAGAAACTGTTTTTT. Translating gives CASKGSGTGEKLFF.

By proportion, this clone is large. One end of the junction is discordant with germline, which a read error may explain. This chain links TRBV6-8 with TRBJ1-2, with D possibly matching TRBD1 (6 bases). The CDR3 length is 14 residues. Germline loops: CDR1 MNHGY, CDR2 SAAAGT. Here the CDR3 DNA reads TGTGCCATCAGTGTGGGAGGGGGTGAGGATGGCTACACCTTC. Its protein product is CAISVGGGEDGYTF.